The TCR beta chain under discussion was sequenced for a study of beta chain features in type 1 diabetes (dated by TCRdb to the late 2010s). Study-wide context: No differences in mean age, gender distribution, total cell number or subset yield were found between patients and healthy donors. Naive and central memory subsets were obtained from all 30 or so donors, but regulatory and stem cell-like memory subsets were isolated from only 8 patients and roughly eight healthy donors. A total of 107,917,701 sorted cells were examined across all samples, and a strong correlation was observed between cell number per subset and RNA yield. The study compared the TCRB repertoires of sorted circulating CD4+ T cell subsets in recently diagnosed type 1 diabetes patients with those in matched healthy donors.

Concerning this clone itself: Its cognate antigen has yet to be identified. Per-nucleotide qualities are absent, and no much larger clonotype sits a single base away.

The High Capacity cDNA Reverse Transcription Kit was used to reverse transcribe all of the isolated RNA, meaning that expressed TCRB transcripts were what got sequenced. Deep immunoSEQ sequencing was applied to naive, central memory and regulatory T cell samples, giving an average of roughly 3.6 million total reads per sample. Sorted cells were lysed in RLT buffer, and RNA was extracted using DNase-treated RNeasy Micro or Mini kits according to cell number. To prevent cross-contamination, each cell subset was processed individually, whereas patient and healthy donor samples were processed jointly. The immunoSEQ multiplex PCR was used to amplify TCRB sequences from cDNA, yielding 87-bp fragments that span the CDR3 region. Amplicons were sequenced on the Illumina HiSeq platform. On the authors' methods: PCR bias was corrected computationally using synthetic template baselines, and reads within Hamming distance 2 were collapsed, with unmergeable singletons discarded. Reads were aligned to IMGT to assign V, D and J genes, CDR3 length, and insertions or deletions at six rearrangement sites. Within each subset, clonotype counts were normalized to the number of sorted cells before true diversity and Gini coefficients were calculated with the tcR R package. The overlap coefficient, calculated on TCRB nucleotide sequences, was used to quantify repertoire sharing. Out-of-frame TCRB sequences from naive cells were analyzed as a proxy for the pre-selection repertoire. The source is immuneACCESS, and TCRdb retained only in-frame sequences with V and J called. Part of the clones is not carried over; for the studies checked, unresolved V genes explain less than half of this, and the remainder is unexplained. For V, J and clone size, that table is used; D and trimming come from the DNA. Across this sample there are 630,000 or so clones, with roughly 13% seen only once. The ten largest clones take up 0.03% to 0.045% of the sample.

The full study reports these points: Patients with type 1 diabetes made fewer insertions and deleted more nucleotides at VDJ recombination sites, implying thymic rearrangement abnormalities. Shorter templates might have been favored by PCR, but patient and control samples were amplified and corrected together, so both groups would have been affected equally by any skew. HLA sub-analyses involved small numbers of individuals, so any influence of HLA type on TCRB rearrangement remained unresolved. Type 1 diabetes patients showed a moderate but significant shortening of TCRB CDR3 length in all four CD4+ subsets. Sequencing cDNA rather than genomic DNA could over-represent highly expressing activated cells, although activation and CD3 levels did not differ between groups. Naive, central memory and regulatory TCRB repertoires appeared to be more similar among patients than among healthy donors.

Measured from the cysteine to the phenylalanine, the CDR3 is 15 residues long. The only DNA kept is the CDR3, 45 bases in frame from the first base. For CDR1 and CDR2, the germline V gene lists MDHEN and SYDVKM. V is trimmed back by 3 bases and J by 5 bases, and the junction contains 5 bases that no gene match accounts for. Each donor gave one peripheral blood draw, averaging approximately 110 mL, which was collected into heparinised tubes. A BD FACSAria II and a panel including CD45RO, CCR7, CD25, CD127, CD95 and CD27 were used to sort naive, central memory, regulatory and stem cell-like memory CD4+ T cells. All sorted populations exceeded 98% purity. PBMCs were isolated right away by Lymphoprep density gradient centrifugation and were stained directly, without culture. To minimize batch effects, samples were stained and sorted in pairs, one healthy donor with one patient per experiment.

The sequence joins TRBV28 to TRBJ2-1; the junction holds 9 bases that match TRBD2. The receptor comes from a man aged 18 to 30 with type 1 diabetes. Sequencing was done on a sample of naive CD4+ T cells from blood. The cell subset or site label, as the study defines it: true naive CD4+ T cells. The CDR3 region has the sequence CASSLREGLDNEQFF. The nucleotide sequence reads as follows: TGTGCCAGCAGTTTGCGGGAGGGGTTGGACAATGAGCAGTTCTTC.